This T cell receptor beta chain derives from a study of immune evolution from preneoplasia to lung adenocarcinoma. Sequencing was performed with immunoSEQ multiplex PCR; in TCRdb, only in-frame clones are kept and a portion is missing. The sample includes some 5,500 clones, approximately 84% of them seen just once. A word on this clone: Its antigen is still unknown.

The CDR3 runs 17 residues. From germline, CDR1 is SGHTA and CDR2 FQGNSA. The V end was cut by 5 bases, the J end by 2 bases, with 19 bases between. Overall study findings and caveats: Top clone frequencies peaked in normal lung, apparently declining through invasive adenocarcinoma.

The clonotype comes from a person aged 50-70 years with lung adenocarcinoma. This chain connects TRBV7-2 to TRBJ1-5, with D perhaps TRBD1 (5 bases). The sequencing sample was made of FFPE invasive lung adenocarcinoma tissue. DNA of the CDR3: TGTGCCAGCAGCCCCAGGGCAGGGTCGTTCGGCAATCAGCCCCAGCATTTT. As protein: CASSPRAGSFGNQPQHF.